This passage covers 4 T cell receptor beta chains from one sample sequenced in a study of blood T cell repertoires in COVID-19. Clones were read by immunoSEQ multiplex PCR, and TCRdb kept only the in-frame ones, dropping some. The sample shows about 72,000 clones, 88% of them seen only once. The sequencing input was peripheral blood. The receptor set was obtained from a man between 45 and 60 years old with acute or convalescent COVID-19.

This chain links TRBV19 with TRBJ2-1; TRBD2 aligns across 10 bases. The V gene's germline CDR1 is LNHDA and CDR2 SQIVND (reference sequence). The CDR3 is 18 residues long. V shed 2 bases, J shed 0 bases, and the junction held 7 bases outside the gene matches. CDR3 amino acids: CASSIRLAGANSYNEQFF. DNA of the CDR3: TGTGCCAGTAGTATACGTCTAGCGGGGGCCAACTCCTACAATGAGCAGTTCTTC.

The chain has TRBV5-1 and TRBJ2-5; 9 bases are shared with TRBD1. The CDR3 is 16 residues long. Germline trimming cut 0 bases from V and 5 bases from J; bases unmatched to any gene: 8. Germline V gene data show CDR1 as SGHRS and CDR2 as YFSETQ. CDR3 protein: CASSLGNTGGMETQYF. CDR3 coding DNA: TGCGCCAGCAGCTTGGGAAACACAGGGGGCATGGAGACCCAGTACTTC.

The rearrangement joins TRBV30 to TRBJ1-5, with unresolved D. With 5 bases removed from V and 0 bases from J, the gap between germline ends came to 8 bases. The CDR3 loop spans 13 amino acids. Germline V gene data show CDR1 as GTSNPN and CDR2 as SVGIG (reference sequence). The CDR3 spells CAWGRNSNQPQHF. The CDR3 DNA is TGTGCCTGGGGTCGTAATAGCAATCAGCCCCAGCATTTT.

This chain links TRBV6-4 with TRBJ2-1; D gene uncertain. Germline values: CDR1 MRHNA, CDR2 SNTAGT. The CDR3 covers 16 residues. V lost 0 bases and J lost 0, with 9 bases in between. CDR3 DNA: TGTGCCAGCAGTGACTCGTGGTCAGTCTCCTACAATGAGCAGTTCTTC. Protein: CASSDSWSVSYNEQFF.